The T cell receptor beta chain described here comes from a study of T cell responses to AZD1222 COVID-19 vaccine. This table comes from immunoSEQ multiplex PCR, and its TCRdb copy is limited to in-frame clones, with some not included. The sample yields roughly 190,000 clones, about 89% seen once. The V segment lost 4 bases and the J segment 6 bases; nucleotides outside the gene matches: 9. The CDR3 runs to 15 residues. Germline-derived CDR1 and CDR2 are SNHLY and FYNNEI. The study, taken as a whole, reports: Baseline serostatus was positive in only six AZD1222 recipients. Rises in breadth and depth of Spike-specific TCRs came after two AZD1222 doses.

Concerning this clone: Antigen: not known.

This TCR came from an adult who received the AZD1222 COVID-19 vaccine. The chain joins TRBV2 to TRBJ2-1; 7 bases fit TRBD2. The source was peripheral blood, collected 28 days after the second AZD1222 dose. CDR3 coding DNA: TGTGCCAGCAGTGGGGATCTAGCGGCAACCAATGAGCAGTTCTTC. Translation gives CASSGDLAATNEQFF.